Reported below is one T cell receptor beta chain. Antigen unknown. Only in-frame clones appear in the TCRdb table, and some are missing; sequencing was by immunoSEQ multiplex PCR. The table includes more than 200,000 clones, 60% to 70% detected once. There are 12 residues in the CDR3. CDR1 and CDR2 from the germline V gene are MDHEN and SYDVKM. The V end lost 1 base, the J end lost 8 bases, and 5 bases lay between the germline ends. The sample originates from a study of shared clonotypes between healthy human individuals. At the level of the study: The study used three CD4 naive, three CD4 memory, two CD8 naive and one CD8 memory plate per donor. Study-wide results and limits: Sharing across four donors was highest in naive CD4 (roughly 5%) and lowest in memory CD8 (roughly 0.4%). Memory subsets had estimated richness that was generally smaller than that of naive subsets. Generation of non-shared clonotypes was less probable than generation of clonotypes shared by all four donors.

The sequence came from a man aged 25 to 40 in good health. The specimen sequenced was memory CD4+ T cells sorted from blood. Subset given: CD45RA-negative fraction. V gene TRBV28 combines with J gene TRBJ1-4; no clear D gene. The CDR3 reads CASSLLSEKLFF. DNA of the CDR3: TGTGCCAGCAGTTTATTATCAGAAAAACTGTTTTTT.